The 5 T cell receptor beta chains below were found in one sample sequenced in a study of blood T cell repertoires in COVID-19. Repertoires were generated with immunoSEQ multiplex PCR, while TCRdb's copy carries only in-frame clones and drops some. The data hold about 100,000 clones, with 70% to 80% observed a single time. The specimen sequenced was peripheral blood. The receptors derive from a woman between 70 and 85 years old with acute or convalescent COVID-19.

This clone was found a few times. V usage is TRBV5-4 and J usage is TRBJ1-1, with 8 bases lining up with TRBD1. Germline V CDR1 and CDR2: SGHNT, YYREEE (reference sequence). V shed 10 bases and J 3 bases; nucleotides not matched to a gene: 8. CDR3 length equals 13 residues. The CDR3 nucleotides read TGTGCCTTCACCGACAGGGGTGACACTGAAGCTTTCTTT. Translating it yields CAFTDRGDTEAFF.

The sample holds one count of this clone. The J gene is TRBJ2-7, the V gene TRBV29-1; D is perhaps TRBD1 (6 bases). V was cut by 6 bases and J by 5 bases, with 17 bases left in between. This CDR3 region has 13 residues. In germline, CDR1 is SQVTM, CDR2 ANQGSEA. The chain's CDR3 is CSVRGLGSHEQYF. The CDR3 DNA follows: TGCAGCGTAAGGGGGTTGGGAAGTCACGAGCAGTACTTC.

This clone was seen once. The chain combines TRBV19 with TRBJ1-4; D is unclear. V shed 0 bases and J shed 10 bases, with 18 bases lying between them. Germline values: CDR1 LNHDA, CDR2 SQIVND (reference sequence). The CDR3 has 16 residues. This chain's CDR3 is CASSIEGREESGKLFF. CDR3 bases: TGTGCCAGTAGTATAGAAGGGAGGGAGGAAAGTGGAAAACTGTTTTTT.

This chain joins TRBV4-3 and TRBJ2-7; D may be TRBD2 (6 bases). This CDR3 contains 16 residues. Germline V gives CDR1 LGHNA, CDR2 YSLEER. V was trimmed by 0 bases and J by 4 bases, leaving 16 bases between them. Here the CDR3 reads CASSQDRAPRGYEQYV. For the CDR3, the DNA is TGCGCCAGCAGCCAAGATAGAGCACCGCGGGGATACGAGCAGTACGTC.

The chain employs TRBV5-1 and TRBJ1-1; D is perhaps TRBD1 (6 bases). CDR1 is SGHRS, CDR2 YFSETQ, per germline. The CDR3 runs to 15 residues. Trimming shortened V by 0 bases and J by 8 bases, and 17 bases separated the two germline ends. In DNA form, the CDR3 reads TGCGCCAGCAGCTTGGGCCAATCAGGGGACGCCGAAGCTTTCTTT. This sequence encodes CASSLGQSGDAEAFF.